This TCR beta chain emerged from a study of blood T cells in healthy people across ages. Study as a whole: Per two T cells, template switching captured roughly one barcoded beta molecule.

Notes on this clonotype: Its specificity is unknown.

Then a second PCR, running about 7 to 11 cycles, was carried out with a sample-barcoded 5' primer and a J-beta primer mix. TCRdb passed the 5' RACE reads through MiXCR, listing each CDR3 protein once. The sample holds about 800,000 distinct CDR3 sequences, more than 35% seen once. General study points: Roughly linear age-related decline in beta diversity appeared, significant by age approximately 41.

This receptor was obtained from a man aged 80 or over in good health. Sequencing used blood.

The CDR3 DNA is TGTGCCAGTAATAGCGGGAGGGCCCTCGGGCAGTTCTTC. Its protein product is CASNSGRALGQFF. The V gene is TRBV7-2, the J gene TRBJ2-1; 11 bases agree with TRBD2. Germline CDR1 SGHTA, CDR2 FQGNSA. With 9 bases clipped from V and 12 bases from J, the junction kept 10 bases outside the gene matches. The CDR3 has 13 residues.